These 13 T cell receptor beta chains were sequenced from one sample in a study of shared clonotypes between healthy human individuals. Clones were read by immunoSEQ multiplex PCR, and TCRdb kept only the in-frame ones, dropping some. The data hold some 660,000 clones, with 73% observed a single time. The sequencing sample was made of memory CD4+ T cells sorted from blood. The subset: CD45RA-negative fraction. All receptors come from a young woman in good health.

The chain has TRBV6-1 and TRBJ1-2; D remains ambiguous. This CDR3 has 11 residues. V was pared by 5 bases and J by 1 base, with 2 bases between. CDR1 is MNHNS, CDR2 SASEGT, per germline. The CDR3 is CASSLNYGYTF. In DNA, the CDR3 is TGTGCCAGCAGTCTTAACTATGGCTACACCTTC.

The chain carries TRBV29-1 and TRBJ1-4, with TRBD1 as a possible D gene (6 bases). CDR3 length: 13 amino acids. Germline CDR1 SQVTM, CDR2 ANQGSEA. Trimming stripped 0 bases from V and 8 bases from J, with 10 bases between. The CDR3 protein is CSVEDRGGEKLFF. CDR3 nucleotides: TGCAGCGTTGAAGACAGGGGTGGGGAAAAACTGTTTTTT. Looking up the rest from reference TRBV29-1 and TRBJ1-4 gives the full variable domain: SAVISQKPSRDICQRGTSLTIQCQVDSQVTMMFWYRQQPGQSLTLIATANQGSEATYESGFVIDKFPISRPNLTFSTLTVSNMSPEDSSIYLCSVEDRGGEKLFFGSGTQLSVL.

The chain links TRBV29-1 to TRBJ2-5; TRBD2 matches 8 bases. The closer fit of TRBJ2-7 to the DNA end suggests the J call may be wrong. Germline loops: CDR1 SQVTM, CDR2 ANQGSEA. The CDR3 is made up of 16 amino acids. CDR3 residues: CSVEAGSGLGNYEQYF. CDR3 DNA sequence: TGCAGCGTTGAGGCGGGTTCGGGACTAGGGAACTACGAGCAGTACTTC.

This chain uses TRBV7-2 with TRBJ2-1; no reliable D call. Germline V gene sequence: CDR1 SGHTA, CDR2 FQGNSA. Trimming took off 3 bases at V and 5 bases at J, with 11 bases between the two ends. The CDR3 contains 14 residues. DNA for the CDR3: TGTGCCAGCAGCTTCCTAAGGGCGCACAATGAGCAGTTCTTC. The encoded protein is CASSFLRAHNEQFF.

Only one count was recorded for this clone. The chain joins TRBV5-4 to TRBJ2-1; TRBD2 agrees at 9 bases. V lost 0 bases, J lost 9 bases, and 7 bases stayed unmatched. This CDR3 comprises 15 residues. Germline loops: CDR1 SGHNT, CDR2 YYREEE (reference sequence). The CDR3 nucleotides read TGTGCCAGCAGCTTGGGGGGTCTAGCGGGATTTGAGCAGTTCTTC. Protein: CASSLGGLAGFEQFF.

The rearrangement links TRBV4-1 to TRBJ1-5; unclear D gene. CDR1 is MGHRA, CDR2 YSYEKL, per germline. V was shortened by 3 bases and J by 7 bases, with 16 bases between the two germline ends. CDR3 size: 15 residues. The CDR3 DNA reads TGCGCCAGCAGCCATATACCGACTCCGAGGCAGCCCCAGCATTTT. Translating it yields CASSHIPTPRQPQHF.

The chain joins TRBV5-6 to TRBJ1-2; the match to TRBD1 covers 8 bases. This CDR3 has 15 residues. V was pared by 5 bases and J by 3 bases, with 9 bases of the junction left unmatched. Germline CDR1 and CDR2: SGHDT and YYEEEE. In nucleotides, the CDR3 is TGTGCCAGCAGTTCCCTGGACAGGGAGGACTATGGCTACACCTTC. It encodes CASSSLDREDYGYTF.

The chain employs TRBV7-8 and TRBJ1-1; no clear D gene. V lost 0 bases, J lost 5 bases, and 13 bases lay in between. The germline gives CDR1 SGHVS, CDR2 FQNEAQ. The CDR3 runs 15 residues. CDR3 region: CASSLAMPNPTEAFF. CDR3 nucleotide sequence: TGTGCCAGCAGCTTAGCGATGCCCAACCCGACTGAAGCTTTCTTT.

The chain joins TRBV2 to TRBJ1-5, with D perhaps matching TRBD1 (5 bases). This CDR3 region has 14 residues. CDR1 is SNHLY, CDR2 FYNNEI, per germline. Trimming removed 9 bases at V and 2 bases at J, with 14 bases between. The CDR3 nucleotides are TGTGCCAGTACTTACCGGGGCGGCAATCAGCCCCAGCATTTT. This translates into CASTYRGGNQPQHF.

The CDR3 DNA follows: TGCGCCAGCAGCTACCGACAGGGGGCTGAAAATGAGCAGTTCTTC. Its translation is CASSYRQGAENEQFF. The chain carries TRBV5-1 and TRBJ2-1, with 10 bases that match TRBD1. The CDR3 length is 15 residues. J gave up 7 bases and V 3 bases, and 7 bases lay outside the gene matches. From germline, CDR1 is SGHRS and CDR2 YFSETQ. Combining the CDR3 with reference TRBV5-1 and TRBJ2-1 gives the whole variable domain KAGVTQTPRYLIKTRGQQVTLSCSPISGHRSVSWYQQTPGQGLQFLFEYFSETQRNKGNFPGRFSGRQFSNSRSEMNVSTLELGDSALYLCASSYRQGAENEQFFGPGTRLTVL.

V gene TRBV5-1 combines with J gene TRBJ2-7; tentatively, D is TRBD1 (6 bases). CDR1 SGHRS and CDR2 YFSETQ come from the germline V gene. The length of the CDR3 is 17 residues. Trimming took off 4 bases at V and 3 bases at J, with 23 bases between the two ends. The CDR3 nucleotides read TGCGCCAGCAGCCCCGGCCACGCTCGACAGGAAGGCTACGAGCAGTACTTC. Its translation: CASSPGHARQEGYEQYF.

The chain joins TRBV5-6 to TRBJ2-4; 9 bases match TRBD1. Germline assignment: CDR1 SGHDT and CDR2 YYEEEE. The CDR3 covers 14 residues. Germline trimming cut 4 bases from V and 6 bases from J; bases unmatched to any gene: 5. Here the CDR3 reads CASSQGQGGNIQYF. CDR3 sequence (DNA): TGTGCCAGCAGCCAGGGACAGGGAGGAAACATTCAGTACTTC. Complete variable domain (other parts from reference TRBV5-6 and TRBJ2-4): DAGVTQSPTHLIKTRGQQVTLRCSPKSGHDTVSWYQQALGQGPQFIFQYYEEEERQRGNFPDRFSGHQFPNYSSELNVNALLLGDSALYLCASSQGQGGNIQYFGAGTRLSVL.

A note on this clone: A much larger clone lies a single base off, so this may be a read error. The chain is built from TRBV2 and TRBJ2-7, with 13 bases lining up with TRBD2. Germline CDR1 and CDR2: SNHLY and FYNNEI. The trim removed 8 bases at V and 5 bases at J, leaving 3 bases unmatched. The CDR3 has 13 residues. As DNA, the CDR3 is TGTGCCAGCTCAGGGACTAGCGGGAACGAGCAGTACTTC. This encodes CASSGTSGNEQYF.